A single sample gave rise to the 27 T cell receptor beta chains below, sequenced in a study of T-cell memory formation after mild COVID-19. TCRdb called the 5' RACE reads again in MiXCR, with one record for every CDR3 protein. The sample includes around 140,000 distinct CDR3 sequences, 19% of them seen just once. Input material: PBMCs or a T cell subset sorted from them (not recorded which). These receptors were taken from an adult woman who had mild COVID-19 (a few samples of this study predate the infection). Cell type and time point are not known.

The chain carries TRBV7-9 and TRBJ2-1; 10 bases fit TRBD2. This CDR3 contains 15 residues. Germline V gives CDR1 SEHNR, CDR2 FQNEAQ (reference sequence). The V segment lost 5 bases and the J segment 5 bases; nucleotides outside the gene matches: 6. The CDR3 spells CASSPRLAGDNEQFF. DNA for the CDR3: TGTGCCAGCAGCCCTCGGCTAGCGGGAGACAATGAGCAGTTCTTC.

The table lists this clonotype with many counts. CDR3 protein: CASSLVGGRREQYF. Written as DNA, the CDR3 is TGTGCCAGCAGCTTAGTAGGGGGGAGGCGGGAGCAGTACTTC. The rearrangement uses TRBV7-2 and TRBJ2-7; D assignment may be TRBD1 or TRBD2 (6 bases each). Trimming took 1 base from V and 7 from J, leaving 14 bases between them. The CDR3 has 14 residues. In germline, CDR1 is SGHTA, CDR2 FQGNSA.

The chain links TRBV19 to TRBJ2-2, with D unresolved. The germline V gene encodes CDR1 LNHDA and CDR2 SQIVND (reference sequence). With 6 bases removed from V and 5 bases from J, the gap between germline ends came to 16 bases. The CDR3 is made up of 15 amino acids. CDR3 bases: TGTGCCAGTAGATGGTCCCGACGAAATACCGGGGAGCTGTTTTTT. Translating gives CASRWSRRNTGELFF.

This clonotype was counted a few times. The chain employs TRBV3-1 and TRBJ2-5, with 8 nucleotides matching TRBD2. V lost 6 bases to trimming and J lost 4 bases; unmatched junction nucleotides: 4. There are 13 residues in the CDR3. The germline CDR1 and CDR2 sequences are LGHDT and YNNKEL (reference sequence). Written as DNA, the CDR3 is TGTGCCAGCAGTTTCACTAGCGGAGAGACCCAGTACTTC. Translated: CASSFTSGETQYF.

This clonotype has just a few counts. The rearrangement uses TRBV6-6 and TRBJ1-2; 7 bases map to TRBD1. Germline V gene lookup returns CDR1 MNHNY and CDR2 SVGAGI (reference sequence). J was trimmed by 6 bases and V by 0 bases; bases with no gene match: 10. The CDR3 runs 16 residues. The chain's CDR3 is CASSYSATGQVNGYTF. DNA for the CDR3: TGTGCCAGCAGTTACTCGGCGACAGGGCAGGTCAATGGCTACACCTTC.

This clonotype was observed a few times. The chain employs TRBV24-1 and TRBJ2-7, with D perhaps TRBD1 or TRBD2 (5 bases each). The CDR3 is 14 amino acids. Deletions cut 6 bases from V and 0 bases from J, with 11 bases between. Looked up from germline, CDR1 is KGHDR and CDR2 is SFDVKD. The CDR3 spells CATSTGGGSYEQYF. DNA of the CDR3: TGTGCCACCAGTACAGGCGGAGGCTCCTACGAGCAGTACTTC.

CDR3 nucleotide sequence: TGTGCCAGCAGCTTAGTCGGGGACACCACAGATACGCAGTATTTT. Encoded protein: CASSLVGDTTDTQYF. The gene calls are TRBV7-2 and TRBJ2-3, with D maybe TRBD1 (6 bases). The germline V gene has CDR1 SGHTA and CDR2 FQGNSA. The CDR3 has 15 residues. V was trimmed by 1 base and J by 2 bases, leaving 10 bases between them.

The gene calls are TRBV4-2 and TRBJ2-1; 13 bases fit TRBD2. The germline CDR1 and CDR2 sequences are LGHNA and YNFKEQ. The CDR3 is made up of 18 amino acids. Trimming cost V 8 bases and J 0 bases; bases outside gene matches: 10. CDR3 sequence (DNA): TGTGCCAGCCAACCCCTGACTAGCGGGGGGAGCTCCTACAATGAGCAGTTCTTC. As protein: CASQPLTSGGSSYNEQFF.

This clonotype was detected only a few times. The junction differs from germline at one of its ends, possibly a read error. This chain links TRBV30 with TRBJ2-1; 10 positions match TRBD2. Per the germline V gene, CDR1 is GTSNPN and CDR2 is SVGIG (reference sequence). The CDR3 is 15 amino acids. Written as DNA, the CDR3 is TGTGTCTGGAGTGTAGGTCTAGCGGGAGCAAATGAGCAGTTCTTC. Protein: CVWSVGLAGANEQFF.

The V call is TRBV7-9, the J call TRBJ1-1, with D possibly matching TRBD1 (6 bases). The CDR3 length is 12 residues. The germline gives CDR1 SEHNR, CDR2 FQNEAQ (reference sequence). Trimming cost V 3 bases and J 10 bases, with 12 bases left between them. CDR3 sequence: CASSFSRGPAFF. The CDR3 DNA follows: TGTGCCAGCAGCTTCTCTCGGGGGCCAGCTTTCTTT.

This clonotype has more than one count but fewer than ten. The gene calls are TRBV20-1 and TRBJ2-2; D is perhaps TRBD2 (7 bases). The length of the CDR3 is 15 residues. Germline assignment: CDR1 DFQATT and CDR2 SNEGSKA (reference sequence). The germline V and J ends were trimmed by 1 base and 0 bases, with 9 bases remaining between them. The CDR3: CSARAGGANTGELFF. In DNA form, the CDR3 reads TGCAGTGCTAGAGCGGGGGGCGCGAACACCGGGGAGCTGTTTTTT.

The chain is built from TRBV4-2 and TRBJ2-1; the match to TRBD2 covers 10 bases. The V and J ends lost 1 base and 0 bases, in that order; junction bases with no gene match: 3. CDR1 and CDR2 (germline): LGHNA, YNFKEQ. The CDR3 spans 17 residues. CDR3 protein: CASSQGLAGRSYNEQFF. The CDR3 DNA reads as TGTGCCAGCAGCCAAGGACTAGCGGGTCGCTCCTACAATGAGCAGTTCTTC.

The chain employs TRBV3-1 and TRBJ2-1; D is possibly TRBD2 (6 bases). There are 13 residues in the CDR3. Trimming took 6 bases from V and 9 from J, leaving 15 bases between them. Germline V gene lookup returns CDR1 LGHDT and CDR2 YNNKEL (reference sequence). The CDR3 sequence is CASRSGRGGEQFF. The CDR3 nucleotides read TGTGCCAGCAGATCTGGGCGGGGTGGTGAGCAGTTCTTC.

The chain joins TRBV12-3 or TRBV12-4 to TRBJ1-5; 7 bases align to TRBD1. The J segment lost 3 bases and the V segment lost 7 bases, leaving 9 bases of the junction unmatched. This CDR3 has 15 amino acids. The CDR3 nucleotides are TGTGCCAGCACCCTAGGTGGGACAGACAATCAGCCCCAGCATTTT. It specifies CASTLGGTDNQPQHF.

This chain links TRBV28 with TRBJ2-7; D gene ambiguous. The CDR3 is 12 residues long. CDR1 is MDHEN, CDR2 SYDVKM, per germline. Trimming shortened V by 7 bases and J by 0 bases, and 7 bases separated the two germline ends. CDR3 nucleotides: TGTGCCAGCACTTCAAACTCCTACGAGCAGTACTTC. Translating it yields CASTSNSYEQYF.

The chain uses TRBV5-1 and TRBJ1-5; D uncertain. Trimming removed 0 bases from V and 5 bases from J, with 6 bases in between. The CDR3 has 13 residues. The germline CDR1 and CDR2 sequences are SGHRS and YFSETQ. DNA for the CDR3: TGCGCCAGCAGCTTGGACACCGATCAGCCCCAGCATTTT. Translation gives CASSLDTDQPQHF.

The chain employs TRBV20-1 and TRBJ1-2, with 7 bases lining up with TRBD1. The trim removed 1 base at V and 3 bases at J, leaving 11 bases unmatched. The germline V gene encodes CDR1 DFQATT and CDR2 SNEGSKA (reference sequence). The CDR3 is 16 amino acids. In nucleotides, the CDR3 is TGCAGTGCTAGAGGGAGACGAGGGGGCTCGTACTATGGCTACACCTTC. Translated, it gives CSARGRRGGSYYGYTF.

The CDR3 sequence is CASSLLAGGLEQFF. CDR3 sequence (DNA): TGCGCCAGCAGCTTGTTGGCGGGGGGGTTAGAGCAGTTCTTC. The genes are TRBV5-1 and TRBJ2-1; 9 bases map to TRBD2. V trimming: 1 base; J trimming: 10 bases; junction bases outside the gene matches: 6. From germline, CDR1 is SGHRS and CDR2 YFSETQ. The CDR3 runs 14 residues.

The chain is built from TRBV7-2 and TRBJ2-7; the D is unclear. Looked up from germline, CDR1 is SGHTA and CDR2 is FQGNSA. The length of the CDR3 is 12 residues. Trimming took 2 bases from V and 4 from J, leaving 6 bases between them. The CDR3 here is CASSLLPYEQYF. CDR3 bases: TGTGCCAGCAGCTTATTGCCTTACGAGCAGTACTTC.

This clonotype was seen more than once but under ten times. V is TRBV5-1 and J is TRBJ2-5, with D tentatively TRBD1 or TRBD2 (6 bases each). The germline CDR1 and CDR2 sequences are SGHRS and YFSETQ. V was pared by 0 bases and J by 5 bases, with 14 bases between. The CDR3 has 15 amino acids. The CDR3 DNA follows: TGCGCCAGCAGCTTGGCCTCGGGGGCCGGGGAGACCCAGTACTTC. This gives the protein CASSLASGAGETQYF.

This clonotype was found a few times. The rearrangement uses TRBV4-1 and TRBJ2-7, with a weak D call TRBD1 (5 bases). The CDR3 contains 17 residues. The V gene lost 4 bases and the J gene lost 3 bases, with 22 bases spanning the gap. Germline-derived CDR1 and CDR2 are MGHRA and YSYEKL. CDR3 in DNA: TGCGCCAGCAGCCCCATTCTACCCAGGGCGATTTTCTACGAGCAGTACTTC. It codes for CASSPILPRAIFYEQYF.

The rearrangement uses TRBV5-1 and TRBJ2-5; D uncertain. Between the trimmed V and J ends, which lost 5 bases and 5 bases, there was a span of 16 bases. The CDR3 has 14 amino acids. In germline, CDR1 is SGHRS, CDR2 YFSETQ. The CDR3 bases are TGCGCCAGCAGTCGCACAGATAAGGCGGAGACCCAGTACTTC. It translates to CASSRTDKAETQYF.

The chain is built from TRBV7-9 and TRBJ2-1, with 8 bases aligning to TRBD1. Germline V gene sequence: CDR1 SEHNR, CDR2 FQNEAQ (reference sequence). Losses at the gene ends were 4 bases for V and 2 bases for J; bases not matched to a gene: 4. The CDR3 contains 15 residues. In DNA form, the CDR3 reads TGTGCCAGCAGCTGGGGACAGGTCACCTACAATGAGCAGTTCTTC. Its translation: CASSWGQVTYNEQFF. Variable domain in full (rest from reference TRBV7-9 and TRBJ2-1): DTGVSQNPRHKITKRGQNVTFRCDPISEHNRLYWYRQTLGQGPEFLTYFQNEAQLEKSRLLSDRFSAERPKGSFSTLEIQRTEQGDSAMYLCASSWGQVTYNEQFFGPGTRLTVL.

The V call is TRBV6-5, the J call TRBJ2-7, with D maybe TRBD2 (5 bases). This CDR3 contains 15 residues. Per germline, CDR1 MNHEY and CDR2 SVGAGI. V was cut by 4 bases and J by 0 bases, with 13 bases left in between. For the CDR3, the DNA is TGTGCCAGCAGTTTAACGGAGGCCCCCTCCTACGAGCAGTACTTC. It codes for CASSLTEAPSYEQYF.

This clonotype appeared a few times. The chain joins TRBV12-3 or TRBV12-4 to TRBJ2-1, with no clear D. The CDR3 contains 16 residues. Between the trimmed V and J ends, which lost 2 bases and 8 bases, there was a span of 19 bases. Written as DNA, the CDR3 is TGTGCCAGCAGTTTACCTTCGATCCTATTTAGGGATGAGCAGTTCTTC. It yields the protein CASSLPSILFRDEQFF.

This clonotype was seen at least ten times. This chain links TRBV7-9 with TRBJ2-1, with 9 positions matching TRBD2. Germline values: CDR1 SEHNR, CDR2 FQNEAQ (reference sequence). With V trimmed by 5 bases and J by 6 bases, 8 bases remained unmatched. The CDR3 sequence is 15 residues long. CDR3 sequence: CASSPSGGLRNEQFF. For the CDR3, the DNA is TGTGCCAGCAGCCCAAGCGGGGGGCTCCGCAATGAGCAGTTCTTC. Drawing the rest from reference TRBV7-9 and TRBJ2-1, the complete variable domain is DTGVSQNPRHKITKRGQNVTFRCDPISEHNRLYWYRQTLGQGPEFLTYFQNEAQLEKSRLLSDRFSAERPKGSFSTLEIQRTEQGDSAMYLCASSPSGGLRNEQFFGPGTRLTVL.

This rearrangement joins TRBV2 to TRBJ2-1, with TRBD2 identical over 13 bases. Germline values: CDR1 SNHLY, CDR2 FYNNEI. V dropped 6 bases and J dropped 7; count of bases not matched to a gene: 6. The CDR3 is 15 amino acids. CDR3 region: CASRVGLAGRNEQFF. CDR3 DNA: TGTGCCAGCAGGGTGGGACTAGCGGGACGAAATGAGCAGTTCTTC.